The sequence of this TCR beta chain was determined in a study of beta chain features in type 1 diabetes. Findings of the study overall: Shorter TCRB CDR3s, moderately but significantly so, marked every one of the four CD4+ subsets in Type 1 diabetes patients.

Expressed TCRB transcripts were sequenced because the entire RNA isolate underwent reverse transcription. This table comes from immunoSEQ multiplex PCR, and its TCRdb copy is limited to in-frame clones, with some not included. The table lists about 270,000 clones, roughly an eighth of them singletons, with about 0.016% in the top ten. This clone appeared a few times. The target antigen is unknown. This CDR3 has 17 residues. Losses at the gene ends were 5 bases for V and 2 bases for J; bases not matched to a gene: 5. CDR1 is SGHNT, CDR2 YENEEA, per germline. The specimen sequenced was naive CD4+ T cells from blood. The clonotype was recovered from a man aged 25-45 years with type 1 diabetes. The chain links TRBV11-3 to TRBJ2-3; 15 positions agree with TRBD2. CDR3 nucleotides: TGTGCCAGCAGCCAGGGGACTAGCGGGAGGAACACAGATACGCAGTATTTT. This sequence encodes CASSQGTSGRNTDTQYF.